These 30 T cell receptor beta chains were all obtained from the same sample, sequenced in a study of T cell responses to AZD1222 COVID-19 vaccine. Only in-frame clones appear in the TCRdb table, and some are missing; sequencing was by immunoSEQ multiplex PCR. The data show about 140,000 clones, 75% to 90% seen once. The sequences come from peripheral blood, collected on day 0 of AZD1222 vaccination. The receptor set was obtained from an adult in good health.

This clone was counted a single time. This sequence joins TRBV29-1 and TRBJ2-6; either TRBD1 or TRBD2 may supply D (5 bases each). The CDR3 extends over 17 amino acids. Per the germline V gene, CDR1 is SQVTM and CDR2 is ANQGSEA. The CDR3 nucleotides are TGCAGTCCCCACGTCGGGACCCTTAACTCTGGGGCCAACGTCCTGACTTTC. Its translation: CSPHVGTLNSGANVLTF.

This chain uses TRBV7-2 with TRBJ2-2; D remains ambiguous. The ends were cut back, 2 bases at V and 5 bases at J, with 12 bases in the middle. The germline V gene encodes CDR1 SGHTA and CDR2 FQGNSA. The CDR3 has 15 amino acids. This CDR3 is CASSLNRQATGELFF. CDR3 DNA sequence: TGTGCCAGCAGCTTAAATCGCCAGGCTACCGGGGAGCTGTTTTTT.

The V and J genes are TRBV12-5 and TRBJ2-4; TRBD2 is a possible D gene (6 bases). Between the trimmed V and J ends, which lost 6 bases and 3 bases, there was a span of 12 bases. CDR1 and CDR2 (germline): LGHNT, FRNRAP. This CDR3 contains 14 residues. The chain's CDR3 is CASGLRGGKNIQYF. The CDR3 DNA reads as TGTGCTAGTGGCTTAAGGGGAGGCAAAAACATTCAGTACTTC.

The genes are TRBV5-4 and TRBJ1-3; no clear D gene. The ends were cut back, 5 bases at V and 0 bases at J, with 6 bases in the middle. Germline CDR1 is SGHNT and CDR2 is YYREEE (reference sequence). This CDR3 has 13 amino acids. CDR3 sequence: CASRESSGNTIYF. The DNA of the CDR3 is TGTGCCAGCAGGGAGAGCTCTGGAAACACCATATATTTT.

This chain uses TRBV6-5 with TRBJ1-2; D unresolved. The V end lost 2 bases, the J end lost 8 bases, and 3 bases lay between the germline ends. Germline loops: CDR1 MNHEY, CDR2 SVGAGI. The CDR3 consists of 10 residues. CDR3 in amino acids: CASSYRGYTF. DNA for the CDR3: TGTGCCAGCAGTTACCGGGGCTACACCTTC.

V usage is TRBV30 and J usage is TRBJ1-2; tentative D call: TRBD1 (6 bases). Trimming took 4 bases from V and 8 from J, leaving 17 bases between them. Germline lookup yields CDR1 GTSNPN and CDR2 SVGIG (reference sequence). The CDR3 sequence is 13 residues long. The CDR3, as DNA: TGTGCCTGGACCCCCAGGGGAGCGGGGGGCTACACCTTC. This encodes CAWTPRGAGGYTF.

The table lists this clone with a count of one. The rearrangement uses TRBV5-8 and TRBJ2-1; D uncertain. The CDR3 is made up of 14 amino acids. From germline, CDR1 is SGHTS and CDR2 YDEGEE. Trimming stripped 0 bases from V and 5 bases from J, with 9 bases between. CDR3 in DNA: TGTGCCAGCAGCTTGGATAGTATGGACAATGAGCAGTTCTTC. Its protein is CASSLDSMDNEQFF.

The J gene is TRBJ1-2, the V gene TRBV2, with D uncertain. Per the germline V gene, CDR1 is SNHLY and CDR2 is FYNNEI. The CDR3 loop spans 14 amino acids. The V gene lost 7 bases and the J gene lost 3 bases, with 15 bases spanning the gap. This CDR3 reads CASTPGGRYYGYTF. In DNA form, the CDR3 reads TGTGCCAGCACCCCGGGAGGGCGCTACTATGGCTACACCTTC.

V gene TRBV9 combines with J gene TRBJ2-2; D gene unclear. This CDR3 is 14 amino acids long. Trimming removed 0 bases from V and 8 bases from J, with 11 bases in between. Germline V gives CDR1 SGDLS, CDR2 YYNGEE. The CDR3, as DNA: TGTGCCAGCAGCGTAGAACCGCTCGTAGGGGAGCTGTTTTTT. Translation: CASSVEPLVGELFF.

CDR3: CASSLLAGVGYNEQFF. Here the CDR3 DNA reads TGTGCCAGCAGCTTACTAGCGGGAGTTGGCTACAATGAGCAGTTCTTC. The gene calls are TRBV7-6 and TRBJ2-1, with 10 bases aligning to TRBD2. The CDR3 extends over 16 amino acids. Germline trimming cut 2 bases from V and 3 bases from J; bases unmatched to any gene: 4. Germline CDR1 is SGHVS and CDR2 is FNYEAQ. Drawing the rest from reference TRBV7-6 and TRBJ2-1, the complete variable domain is GAGVSQSPRYKVTKRGQDVALRCDPISGHVSLYWYRQALGQGPEFLTYFNYEAQQDKSGLPNDRFSAERPEGSISTLTIQRTEQRDSAMYRCASSLLAGVGYNEQFFGPGTRLTVL.

The CDR3 region is CASSLHAYEQYF. CDR3 DNA: TGTGCCAGCAGCCTTCATGCCTACGAGCAGTACTTC. The rearrangement joins TRBV3-1 (or the pseudogene TRBV3-2) to TRBJ2-7, with no clear D. Trimming pared 4 bases from V and 2 bases from J, leaving 6 bases between. The CDR3 has 12 amino acids. Looked up from germline, CDR1 is LGHDT and CDR2 is YNNKEL (reference sequence).

This chain links TRBV3-1 (or the pseudogene TRBV3-2) with TRBJ2-3, with 7 bases lining up with TRBD2. Trimming at V came to 6 bases and at J to 2 bases, leaving 11 bases not matched to a gene. CDR3 length equals 16 residues. Germline V gives CDR1 LGHDT, CDR2 YNNKEL (reference sequence). Here the CDR3 DNA reads TGTGCCAGCAGTCCCAGAAGACTAGCTATCACAGATACGCAGTATTTT. Amino acid sequence: CASSPRRLAITDTQYF.

This sequence joins TRBV7-8 and TRBJ1-5, with a weak D call TRBD1 (6 bases). V lost 4 bases and J lost 2, with 15 bases in between. The CDR3 totals 16 residues. Germline loops: CDR1 SGHVS, CDR2 FQNEAQ. CDR3 protein: CASSYTRGFGNQPQHF. The CDR3 coding sequence is TGTGCCAGCAGCTACACCAGGGGTTTTGGCAATCAGCCCCAGCATTTT.

The genes are TRBV6-5 and TRBJ2-2; tentative D call: TRBD1 (6 bases). With 0 bases removed from V and 4 bases from J, the gap between germline ends came to 9 bases. The CDR3 is 15 amino acids. Germline V lookup: CDR1 MNHEY, CDR2 SVGAGI. Written as DNA, the CDR3 is TGTGCCAGCAGTTACTCGGGACATACCACCGGGGAGCTGTTTTTT. Translated: CASSYSGHTTGELFF.

The rearrangement links TRBV27 to TRBJ1-2; weak D call: TRBD1 (6 bases). This CDR3 is built from 17 residues. The V and J ends lost 4 bases and 4 bases respectively, with 22 bases between them. The V gene's germline CDR1 is MNHEY and CDR2 SMNVEV (reference sequence). The CDR3 region has the DNA TGTGCCAGCAGTTGTGCGCCCCCGGGACAATTTTGCTATGGCTACACCTTC. Translated, it gives CASSCAPPGQFCYGYTF.

The J gene is TRBJ1-1, the V gene TRBV5-4; no firm D call. V shed 1 base and J shed 1 base, with 20 bases lying between them. Germline CDR1 reads SGHNT; CDR2 reads YYREEE (reference sequence). CDR3 length: 18 amino acids. The DNA of the CDR3 is TGTGCCAGCAGCTTGTACAAGCTAGGCTTTCGCGGGAACACTGAAGCTTTCTTT. Translated: CASSLYKLGFRGNTEAFF.

The V and J genes are TRBV3-1 (or the pseudogene TRBV3-2) and TRBJ2-5; no reliable D call. CDR3 length equals 12 residues. The V end was cut by 3 bases, the J end by 5 bases, with 7 bases between. Germline V gene data show CDR1 as LGHDT and CDR2 as YNNKEL (reference sequence). The CDR3 DNA follows: TGTGCCAGCAGCCACATGGGGGAGACCCAGTACTTC. Translating gives CASSHMGETQYF.

The chain couples TRBV2 to TRBJ1-1; D is perhaps TRBD1 (5 bases). Germline V gene sequence: CDR1 SNHLY, CDR2 FYNNEI. Trimming took 1 base from V and 5 from J, leaving 5 bases between them. The CDR3 covers 12 residues. The CDR3 sequence: CASSEGGTEAFF. CDR3 DNA: TGTGCCAGCAGTGAAGGGGGGACTGAAGCTTTCTTT.

The rearrangement joins TRBV11-2 to TRBJ1-2; D gene unclear. The CDR3 has 14 amino acids. The V gene lost 5 bases and the J gene lost 7 bases, with 17 bases spanning the gap. Per the germline V gene, CDR1 is SGHAT and CDR2 is FQNNGV. CDR3 sequence reads: CASSTLTGEGGYTF. Written as DNA, the CDR3 is TGTGCCAGCAGCACCTTGACTGGAGAGGGTGGCTACACCTTC.

The CDR3 sequence is CASSQGMGVWTEAFF. DNA of the CDR3: TGTGCCAGCAGCCAAGGTATGGGAGTTTGGACTGAAGCTTTCTTT. The V gene is TRBV3-1 (or the pseudogene TRBV3-2), the J gene TRBJ1-1; D is undetermined. Germline V gene data show CDR1 as LGHDT and CDR2 as YNNKEL (reference sequence). The CDR3 length is 15 residues. V lost 1 base and J 5 bases, leaving 14 bases between the germline ends.

The chain carries TRBV5-3 and TRBJ1-5; no clear D. TRBV5-3 is designated an ORF whose function remains uncertain. Trimming cost V 4 bases and J 7 bases, with 6 bases left between them. The CDR3 runs 11 residues. The DNA of the CDR3 is TGTGCCAGAAGCCTAGGGCAGCCCCAGCATTTT. Protein: CARSLGQPQHF.

The V and J genes are TRBV19 and TRBJ1-1; a possible D gene is TRBD1 (6 bases). V lost 1 base to trimming and J lost 3 bases, with 18 bases between them. This CDR3 region has 17 residues. Germline values: CDR1 LNHDA, CDR2 SQIVND (reference sequence). The CDR3 bases are TGTGCCAGTAGTATAGCAGGGGACCTCTTCGGATACACTGAAGCTTTCTTT. Translating gives CASSIAGDLFGYTEAFF.

This chain connects TRBV7-9 to TRBJ1-1, with unresolved D. The V gene's germline CDR1 is SEHNR and CDR2 FQNEAQ (reference sequence). CDR3 length equals 14 residues. V dropped 3 bases and J dropped 0 bases, with 8 bases sitting between them. CDR3 loop: CASSFWEMNTEAFF. In DNA, the CDR3 is TGTGCCAGCAGCTTTTGGGAGATGAACACTGAAGCTTTCTTT.

The chain has TRBV7-9 and TRBJ2-2, with a weak D call TRBD2 (5 bases). The CDR3 is 15 amino acids. Trimming cost V 6 bases and J 4 bases, with 15 bases left between them. Per the germline V gene, CDR1 is SEHNR and CDR2 is FQNEAQ (reference sequence). This CDR3 reads CASSDTLAFTGELFF. The DNA of the CDR3 is TGTGCCAGCAGTGACACCCTAGCTTTCACCGGGGAGCTGTTTTTT.

The chain couples TRBV7-9 to TRBJ1-1, with D possibly TRBD1 on 5 matching bases. The CDR3 runs to 13 residues. Trimming stripped 4 bases from V and 3 bases from J, with 9 bases between. Per the germline V gene, CDR1 is SEHNR and CDR2 is FQNEAQ (reference sequence). The CDR3 DNA reads as TGTGCCAGCAGCTACACAGGAGACACTGAAGCTTTCTTT. As protein: CASSYTGDTEAFF. The full variable domain, rest sourced from reference TRBV7-9 and TRBJ1-1, is DTGVSQNPRHKITKRGQNVTFRCDPISEHNRLYWYRQTLGQGPEFLTYFQNEAQLEKSRLLSDRFSAERPKGSFSTLEIQRTEQGDSAMYLCASSYTGDTEAFFGQGTRLTVV.

The V and J genes are TRBV5-1 and TRBJ2-1; 7 bases agree with TRBD1. J gave up 7 bases and V 2 bases, and 3 bases lay outside the gene matches. CDR1 is SGHRS, CDR2 YFSETQ, per germline. CDR3 length: 13 amino acids. The CDR3 DNA is TGCGCCAGCAGCTTCTACAGGGGTAATGAGCAGTTCTTC. Protein: CASSFYRGNEQFF.

This clone was found once. The chain combines TRBV27 with TRBJ1-1, with 8 bases identical to TRBD1. This CDR3 spans 14 amino acids. CDR1 is MNHEY, CDR2 SMNVEV, per germline (reference sequence). Trimming removed 4 bases from V and 5 bases from J; junction bases left unmatched: 6. CDR3 sequence reads: CASSYGQGGTEAFF. In DNA form, the CDR3 reads TGTGCCAGCAGTTACGGACAGGGCGGTACTGAAGCTTTCTTT.

The rearrangement joins TRBV4-1 to TRBJ2-2, with D unclear. The V and J ends lost 2 bases and 8 bases respectively, with 15 bases between them. The germline V gene encodes CDR1 MGHRA and CDR2 YSYEKL. This CDR3 comprises 15 residues. CDR3 protein: CASSQPRSGSGELFF. The CDR3 DNA sequence: TGCGCCAGCAGCCAACCACGGTCAGGTTCTGGGGAGCTGTTTTTT.

This clone was found once. The CDR3 protein is CASSISVERVSTDTQYF. The CDR3, as DNA: TGTGCCAGTAGTATAAGTGTTGAAAGGGTTAGCACAGATACGCAGTATTTT. The rearrangement joins TRBV19 to TRBJ2-3; no reliable D call. CDR3 length equals 17 residues. V was pared by 2 bases and J by 0 bases, with 15 bases between. Germline CDR1 is LNHDA and CDR2 is SQIVND (reference sequence). Drawing the rest from reference TRBV19 and TRBJ2-3, the complete variable domain is DGGITQSPKYLFRKEGQNVTLSCEQNLNHDAMYWYRQDPGQGLRLIYYSQIVNDFQKGDIAEGYSVSREKKESFPLTVTSAQKNPTAFYLCASSISVERVSTDTQYFGPGTRLTVL.

The chain links TRBV6-1 to TRBJ2-7; 8 bases are shared with TRBD1. The CDR3 is 16 residues long. The V segment lost 4 bases and the J segment 2 bases; nucleotides outside the gene matches: 10. The germline V gene has CDR1 MNHNS and CDR2 SASEGT. The CDR3 DNA reads TGTGCCAGCAGTGGACCGGGACAGGCAGTCCCCTACGAGCAGTACTTC. Protein: CASSGPGQAVPYEQYF.